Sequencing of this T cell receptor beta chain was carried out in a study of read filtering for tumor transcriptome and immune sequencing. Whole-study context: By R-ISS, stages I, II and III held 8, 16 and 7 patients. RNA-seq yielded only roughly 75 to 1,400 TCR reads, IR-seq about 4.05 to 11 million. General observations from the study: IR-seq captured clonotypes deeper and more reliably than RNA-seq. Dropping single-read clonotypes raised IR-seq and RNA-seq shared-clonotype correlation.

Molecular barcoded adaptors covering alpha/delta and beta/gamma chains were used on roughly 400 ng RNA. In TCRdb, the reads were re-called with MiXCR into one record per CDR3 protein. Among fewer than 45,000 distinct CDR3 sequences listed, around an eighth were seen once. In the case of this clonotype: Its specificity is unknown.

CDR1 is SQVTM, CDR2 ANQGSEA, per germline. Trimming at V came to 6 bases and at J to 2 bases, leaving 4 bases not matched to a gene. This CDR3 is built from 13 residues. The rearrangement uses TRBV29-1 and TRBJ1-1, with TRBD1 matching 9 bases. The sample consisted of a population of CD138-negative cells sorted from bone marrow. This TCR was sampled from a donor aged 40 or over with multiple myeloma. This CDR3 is CSVRTGENTEAFF. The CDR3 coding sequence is TGCAGCGTCCGGACAGGGGAAAACACTGAAGCTTTCTTT.